The T cell receptor (beta chain) under discussion was sequenced for a study of OX40 agonist ivuxolimab in advanced cancers. Study background: Ivuxolimab, an agonist antibody against OX40 (CD134), was given to patients.

The CDR3 is 11 residues long. Trimming cost V 8 bases and J 6 bases, with 10 bases left between them. Germline V gene sequence: CDR1 SEHNR, CDR2 FQNEAQ (reference sequence). Some clones are missing from TCRdb's copy, which holds only in-frame ones; the method was immunoSEQ multiplex PCR. The table lists under 20,000 clones, just under 75% of them singletons. The source material was CD4+ or CD8+ T cells sorted from blood, sampled in a trial of the OX40 agonist ivuxolimab. The V call is TRBV7-9, the J call TRBJ1-1; D gene ambiguous. This receptor was obtained from an adult with an advanced solid tumor such as melanoma, head and neck, liver or kidney cancer. The CDR3 region has the DNA TGTGCCAGCTCCTCCGGGCCTGAAGCTTTCTTT. This gives the protein CASSSGPEAFF.